This T cell receptor (beta chain) was captured in a study of Ad26.COV2.S vaccination and SARS-CoV-2 variants. Overall study results and limits: Reportedly, spike-specific CD8+ and CD4+ T cell responses achieved substantial breadth once vaccination had taken place.

The assay was immunoSEQ multiplex PCR, and TCRdb's table has in-frame clones only and misses some. This table has 300,000 to 400,000 clones, about 91% appearing once. The V end was cut by 3 bases, the J end by 3 bases, with 9 bases between. CDR3 length: 13 amino acids. Germline CDR1 is MNHEY and CDR2 is SMNVEV (reference sequence). Comments on this clone: The antigen is not known.

This TCR came from a human donor who had recovered from COVID-19. Source: peripheral blood, taken after recovery from COVID-19. This sequence joins TRBV27 and TRBJ2-7; D ambiguous. CDR3 sequence reads: CASSFLAGYEQYF. The CDR3 coding sequence is TGTGCCAGCAGTTTCCTTGCAGGCTACGAGCAGTACTTC.